This is a list of T cell receptor beta chains from one sample in a study of shared clonotypes between healthy human individuals. TCRdb's copy holds only in-frame clones and misses some; the assay was immunoSEQ multiplex PCR. The sample gives some 500,000 clones, approximately 95% of which show up once; approximately 0.067% is in the top ten. Sequenced: naive CD4+ T cells sorted from blood. All receptors come from a woman in her twenties or thirties in good health. Both conserved end residues are part of each CDR3. The D gene is left open where the match is weak. Not all rows give a size; the values are once, few, many and, for expanded clones, a class.

DNA: TGTGCCAGCAGTGACCCTTCATGGGGGGAGGGGGAAAAACTGTTTTTT; CDR3: CASSDPSWGEGEKLFF; D: .; size: once; length: 16; J: TRBJ1-4; V: TRBV6-1
DNA: TGTGCCAGCAGTTACAATAGCGGGGATTACAATGAGCAGTTCTTC; CDR3: CASSYNSGDYNEQFF; D: TRBD2; size: .; length: 15; J: TRBJ2-1; V: TRBV6-6
DNA: TGCGCCAGCAGCTTTTTGCCAGCGGGGCCCTACGAGCAGTACTTC; CDR3: CASSFLPAGPYEQYF; D: TRBD2; size: .; length: 15; J: TRBJ2-7; V: TRBV5-1
DNA: TGTGCCAGCAGTGCGGCTAGCGGGAGCTACGAGCAGTACTTC; CDR3: CASSAASGSYEQYF; D: TRBD2; size: .; length: 14; J: TRBJ2-7; V: TRBV6-1
DNA: TGTGCCAGCAGCCAAGTGGGGGAGCAGTACTTC; CDR3: CASSQVGEQYF; D: .; size: few; length: 11; J: TRBJ2-7; V: TRBV14
DNA: TGTGCCAGCTCACCCGCCGGGGGCCACACTGAAGCTTTCTTT; CDR3: CASSPAGGHTEAFF; D: .; size: .; length: 14; J: TRBJ1-1; V: TRBV18
DNA: TGCAGTGCCGTTGTCTATCAGCCCCAGCATTTT; CDR3: CSAVVYQPQHF; D: .; size: .; length: 11; J: TRBJ1-5; V: TRBV20-1
DNA: TGTGCCAGCAGTTGGACAGGGCGAGAGACCCAGTACTTC; CDR3: CASSWTGRETQYF; D: TRBD1; size: .; length: 13; J: TRBJ2-5; V: TRBV2
DNA: TGTGCCACCCTGGTTAGCTCCTACGAGCAGTACTTC; CDR3: CATLVSSYEQYF; D: .; size: .; length: 12; J: TRBJ2-7; V: TRBV28
DNA: TGTGCCAGTAGCTATGCGCTAGCGGGAGTCACCGGGGAGCTGTTTTTT; CDR3: CASSYALAGVTGELFF; D: TRBD2; size: .; length: 16; J: TRBJ2-2; V: TRBV19
DNA: TGTGCCATCAGGGGGACAGACGAGCAGTACTTC; CDR3: CAIRGTDEQYF; D: TRBD1; size: once; length: 11; J: TRBJ2-7; V: TRBV10-3
DNA: TGTGCCAGTAGTATAGGCGGAAGCCTCGGTGGCAATGAGCAGTTCTTC; CDR3: CASSIGGSLGGNEQFF; D: .; size: once; length: 16; J: TRBJ2-1; V: TRBV19
DNA: TGTGCCAGCAGCGTACATGACAGGGGCACAGATACGCAGTATTTT; CDR3: CASSVHDRGTDTQYF; D: TRBD1; size: .; length: 15; J: TRBJ2-3; V: TRBV9
DNA: TGTGCCAGCAGCCCTAAGGGAAGGGGAGCTTTCTTT; CDR3: CASSPKGRGAFF; D: .; size: .; length: 12; J: TRBJ1-1; V: TRBV7-9
DNA: TGCGCCAGCAGCCTAGGACACTCTGGGGCCAACGTCCTGACTTTC; CDR3: CASSLGHSGANVLTF; D: .; size: .; length: 15; J: TRBJ2-6; V: TRBV5-1
DNA: TGTGCCACCATCAGCGAGGTCTCTGGAAACACCATATATTTT; CDR3: CATISEVSGNTIYF; D: .; size: .; length: 14; J: TRBJ1-3; V: TRBV10-3
DNA: TGTGCCAGCAGTTTTTCGCGGCGGGTTGGGACAGATACGCAGTATTTT; CDR3: CASSFSRRVGTDTQYF; D: .; size: .; length: 16; J: TRBJ2-3; V: TRBV27
DNA: TGCGCCAGCAGCGCAAATGCCGGGACAGCTACCTACGAGCAGTACTTC; CDR3: CASSANAGTATYEQYF; D: TRBD1; size: .; length: 16; J: TRBJ2-7; V: TRBV5-1
DNA: TGTGCCAGCAGCTTAGATTACGCAGCCTCCTACGAGCAGTACTTC; CDR3: CASSLDYAASYEQYF; D: .; size: once; length: 15; J: TRBJ2-7; V: TRBV7-2
DNA: TGTGCCAGCAGCCAAGGAGCGAAGAGAGAGACCCAGTACTTC; CDR3: CASSQGAKRETQYF; D: .; size: .; length: 14; J: TRBJ2-5; V: TRBV14
DNA: TGTGCCAGCACCCTGGTCGAACAGAATGAAAAACTGTTTTTT; CDR3: CASTLVEQNEKLFF; D: .; size: .; length: 14; J: TRBJ1-4; V: TRBV9
DNA: TGTGCCAGCAGTCCTCCTCTGATGGGAGAGCAGTACTTC; CDR3: CASSPPLMGEQYF; D: .; size: .; length: 13; J: TRBJ2-7; V: TRBV28
DNA: TGTGCCAGCTCAGCGAATAGGGACAGCAGCGCCGAGCAGTACTTC; CDR3: CASSANRDSSAEQYF; D: TRBD1; size: .; length: 15; J: TRBJ2-7; V: TRBV18
DNA: TGCGCCAGCAGCTATAACCGGGACAGGGACACAGATACGCAGTATTTT; CDR3: CASSYNRDRDTDTQYF; D: TRBD1; size: .; length: 16; J: TRBJ2-3; V: TRBV5-1
DNA: TGTGCCAGCAGTTTGAACAGGGGTCTCGGTGGGACTGAAGCTTTCTTT; CDR3: CASSLNRGLGGTEAFF; D: TRBD1; size: .; length: 16; J: TRBJ1-1; V: TRBV28
DNA: TGTGCCAGCAGCTTGAAAAGCGACAGGGCCAACACTGAAGCTTTCTTT; CDR3: CASSLKSDRANTEAFF; D: TRBD1; size: once; length: 16; J: TRBJ1-1; V: TRBV5-5
DNA: TGCGCCAGCAGCCAATCGCCAGGGGACAATCAGCCCCAGCATTTT; CDR3: CASSQSPGDNQPQHF; D: .; size: .; length: 15; J: TRBJ1-5; V: TRBV4-1
DNA: TGTGCCAGTTGTGGCGGGAGGAGCACAGATACGCAGTATTTT; CDR3: CASCGGRSTDTQYF; D: TRBD2; size: .; length: 14; J: TRBJ2-3; V: TRBV19
DNA: TGTGCCAGCAGCCAAGGTGGACAGGGTGTCTATGGCTACACCTTC; CDR3: CASSQGGQGVYGYTF; D: TRBD1; size: .; length: 15; J: TRBJ1-2; V: TRBV4-2
DNA: TGTGCCAGCAGACCACAGGGGGGACCCTACGAGCAGTACTTC; CDR3: CASRPQGGPYEQYF; D: TRBD1; size: once; length: 14; J: TRBJ2-7; V: TRBV7-9
DNA: TGTGCCAGCAGCCTCCGGGACAGGGGTTTTTCGAATACGCAGTATTTT; CDR3: CASSLRDRGFSNTQYF; D: TRBD1; size: .; length: 16; J: TRBJ2-3; V: TRBV7-9
DNA: TGTGCCAGCAGTTCCCGTCGTACATCCGGCTATGGCTACACCTTC; CDR3: CASSSRRTSGYGYTF; D: .; size: .; length: 15; J: TRBJ1-2; V: TRBV27
DNA: TGTGCCAGCTCACCAGCTACAGTTAGGAACACTGAAGCTTTCTTT; CDR3: CASSPATVRNTEAFF; D: .; size: .; length: 15; J: TRBJ1-1; V: TRBV18
DNA: TGTGCCAGCAGTGCGGAGTTAGCGGGAGGGCCCTCTAAGGGCAAAAACATTCAGTACTTC; CDR3: CASSAELAGGPSKGKNIQYF; D: TRBD2; size: .; length: 20; J: TRBJ2-4; V: TRBV6-4
DNA: TGTGCCAGTAGAGCGGGGGCAGGCTATGGCTACACCTTC; CDR3: CASRAGAGYGYTF; D: .; size: .; length: 13; J: TRBJ1-2; V: TRBV19
DNA: TGTGCCAGCAGTTTAGTCGGGACAGGGCCCTACGAGCAGTACTTC; CDR3: CASSLVGTGPYEQYF; D: TRBD1; size: .; length: 15; J: TRBJ2-7; V: TRBV28
DNA: TGTGCCAGCAGTCCACACAGGGGAAATCAGCCCCAGCATTTT; CDR3: CASSPHRGNQPQHF; D: TRBD1; size: once; length: 14; J: TRBJ1-5; V: TRBV6-5
DNA: TGTGCCAGCAGCTTATCAAGCGGGAGCGGTACAGATACGCAGTATTTT; CDR3: CASSLSSGSGTDTQYF; D: TRBD2; size: .; length: 16; J: TRBJ2-3; V: TRBV7-3
DNA: TGTGCCAGCCAAAGGGACGTTGGGACGCAGTATTTT; CDR3: CASQRDVGTQYF; D: .; size: .; length: 12; J: TRBJ2-3; V: TRBV6-1
DNA: TGTGCCAGCAGTGAGGGCGGGAGGGCCGGGGAGCAGTTCTTC; CDR3: CASSEGGRAGEQFF; D: TRBD2; size: .; length: 14; J: TRBJ2-1; V: TRBV25-1
DNA: TGCGCCAGCAGCCTTAAGGACAGGGGGAATTCACCCCTCCACTTT; CDR3: CASSLKDRGNSPLHF; D: TRBD1; size: .; length: 15; J: TRBJ1-6; V: TRBV4-1